The 32 T cell receptor beta chains in this list originate from one sample, sequenced in a study of T-cell reconstitution after alpha-beta-depleted transplantation in children (dated by TCRdb to the mid-2010s). Library generation was performed with PCR. Sequencer: Illumina HiSeq 2500. TCR library preparation used molecular barcoding, with unique molecular identifiers applied to normalize quantification of the TCRbeta repertoire. TCRdb reprocessed the public reads (quality trimming at Q25 with fastp, clone calling with MiXCR) and kept in-frame beta chains. Records with the same CDR3 protein are collapsed into one entry carrying the most frequent genes and DNA. The sample records just under 550,000 distinct CDR3 sequences, approximately 20% of which are singletons. The ten largest clones add up to roughly 3.3% of the sample. The sample consisted of PBMCs from the stem cell graft donor, taken from the stem cell graft. These receptors all come from a human donor who donated a stem cell graft to a child with acute lymphoblastic leukemia.

The chain employs TRBV18 and TRBJ2-5, with a tentative D call TRBD1 (5 bases). Trimming left V 3 bases short and J 3 bases short, with 11 bases between. The germline gives CDR1 KGHSH, CDR2 LQKENI. The CDR3 contains 14 residues. The CDR3 coding sequence is TGTGCCAGCTCACCGCACAAGGGGAAAGAGACCCAGTACTTC. As protein: CASSPHKGKETQYF.

The chain recombines TRBV7-8 with TRBJ1-1; TRBD1 matches at 8 bases. CDR1 SGHVS and CDR2 FQNEAQ come from the germline V gene. The length of the CDR3 is 16 residues. Trimming took 1 base from V and 1 from J; bases not matched to a gene: 5. DNA for the CDR3: TGTGCCAGCAGCTTAGTTCAGGGGACAGGGAACACTGAAGCTTTCTTT. Protein: CASSLVQGTGNTEAFF.

This clonotype was counted only a few times. This sequence joins TRBV7-2 and TRBJ2-3; tentatively, D is TRBD2 (6 bases). The V gene lost 3 bases and the J gene lost 9 bases, with 16 bases spanning the gap. This CDR3 has 14 amino acids. Germline lookup yields CDR1 SGHTA and CDR2 FQGNSA. CDR3: CASSFQRGGRTQYF. CDR3 bases: TGTGCCAGCAGCTTTCAGCGCGGAGGGCGGACGCAGTATTTT.

DNA for the CDR3: TGTGCCAGCAGCCTGACAGGGGTAAATTCACCCCTCCACTTT. Translated: CASSLTGVNSPLHF. This rearrangement joins TRBV7-6 to TRBJ1-6; 8 positions agree with TRBD1. Germline assignment: CDR1 SGHVS and CDR2 FNYEAQ. There are 14 residues in the CDR3. Germline trimming cut 5 bases from V and 7 bases from J; bases unmatched to any gene: 4.

The genes are TRBV5-1 and TRBJ2-7; the match to TRBD1 covers 9 bases. In germline, CDR1 is SGHRS, CDR2 YFSETQ. The V gene end was trimmed by 3 bases and the J gene end by 3 bases; junction bases not matched to a gene: 7. The CDR3 spans 15 residues. CDR3 bases: TGCGCCAGCAGCTACCCGACAGGGGGTGACTACGAGCAGTACTTC. This encodes CASSYPTGGDYEQYF.

The chain recombines TRBV29-1 with TRBJ2-2, with D perhaps TRBD2 (5 bases). This CDR3 is 12 amino acids long. CDR1 and CDR2 (germline): SQVTM, ANQGSEA. V was cut by 7 bases and J by 4 bases, with 10 bases left in between. This CDR3 reads CSAAEATGELFF. The CDR3 DNA reads TGCAGCGCTGCGGAGGCCACCGGGGAGCTGTTTTTT.

This chain uses TRBV5-1 with TRBJ2-7; tentative D call: TRBD2 (6 bases). Deletions cut 4 bases from V and 6 bases from J, with 14 bases between. The CDR3 has 13 amino acids. Germline-derived CDR1 and CDR2 are SGHRS and YFSETQ. CDR3 sequence reads: CASSRVGDSEQYF. DNA for the CDR3: TGCGCCAGCAGCCGCGTAGGGGACTCCGAGCAGTACTTC. Full variable domain (rest looked up from reference TRBV5-1 and TRBJ2-7): KAGVTQTPRYLIKTRGQQVTLSCSPISGHRSVSWYQQTPGQGLQFLFEYFSETQRNKGNFPGRFSGRQFSNSRSEMNVSTLELGDSALYLCASSRVGDSEQYFGPGTRLTVT.

This clonotype was seen only a few times. The gene calls are TRBV12-3 or TRBV12-4 and TRBJ1-1, with D unresolved. This CDR3 spans 15 amino acids. Between the trimmed V and J ends, which lost 3 bases and 3 bases, there was a span of 14 bases. The CDR3 region is CASSFPRLRDTEAFF. DNA for the CDR3: TGTGCCAGCAGTTTCCCTCGACTAAGGGACACTGAAGCTTTCTTT.

There are a few counts of this clonotype. This chain joins TRBV10-3 and TRBJ1-1; no definite D call. Between the trimmed V and J ends, which lost 0 bases and 1 base, there was a span of 9 bases. This CDR3 comprises 15 residues. Germline lookup yields CDR1 ENHRY and CDR2 SYGVKD. The DNA for the CDR3 is TGTGCCATCAGTGAGTCAATAGGCAAGAACACTGAAGCTTTCTTT. As protein: CAISESIGKNTEAFF.

This clonotype showed up just a few times. The chain employs TRBV10-3 and TRBJ1-3; perhaps TRBD1 as D (6 bases). This CDR3 comprises 17 residues. Germline V gene data show CDR1 as ENHRY and CDR2 as SYGVKD. V was pared by 5 bases and J by 0 bases, with 17 bases between. CDR3 sequence (DNA): TGTGCCATCAGTTCCCCCAGGACAGATGCCTCTGGAAACACCATATATTTT. Translation gives CAISSPRTDASGNTIYF.

This clonotype was picked up a small number of times. The chain combines TRBV6-5 with TRBJ1-2, with a tentative D call TRBD1 (6 bases). This CDR3 has 14 amino acids. CDR1 is MNHEY and CDR2 is SVGAGI in the germline V gene. Trimming cost V 2 bases and J 5 bases, with 12 bases left between them. The CDR3 DNA sequence: TGTGCCAGCAGTTACACGTGGACAGATTATGGCTACACCTTC. This translates into CASSYTWTDYGYTF.

A remark on this clonotype: One base away lies a much larger clone, so this may be a sequencing read error. The rearrangement uses TRBV5-6 and TRBJ2-3; D gene uncertain. The V gene lost 1 base and the J gene lost 0 bases, with 12 bases spanning the gap. From germline, CDR1 is SGHDT and CDR2 YYEEEE. The CDR3 is made up of 16 amino acids. The CDR3 spells CASSLTLAASTDTQYF. The DNA for the CDR3 is TGTGCCAGCAGCTTGACTCTGGCGGCTAGCACAGATACGCAGTATTTT.

The chain carries TRBV7-8 and TRBJ1-4, with D uncertain. The CDR3 length is 15 residues. Germline CDR1 is SGHVS and CDR2 is FQNEAQ. The V and J ends lost 1 base and 0 bases respectively, with 6 bases between them. The CDR3 reads CASSLDVATNEKLFF. The CDR3 coding sequence is TGTGCCAGCAGCTTAGATGTTGCAACTAATGAAAAACTGTTTTTT. Using reference TRBV7-8 and TRBJ1-4 for the parts outside the CDR3, the full variable domain is GAGVSQSPRYKVAKRGQDVALRCDPISGHVSLFWYQQALGQGPEFLTYFQNEAQLDKSGLPSDRFFAERPEGSVSTLKIQRTQQEDSAVYLCASSLDVATNEKLFFGSGTQLSVL.

This clonotype came up a few times. The chain joins TRBV20-1 to TRBJ2-2, with 9 bases fitting TRBD2. The CDR3 extends over 14 amino acids. V trimming: 4 bases; J trimming: 9 bases; junction bases outside the gene matches: 9. Germline-derived CDR1 and CDR2 are DFQATT and SNEGSKA (reference sequence). The CDR3, as DNA: TGCAGTGCTACTTCTAGCGGGATAAGACGGGAGCTGTTTTTT. Encoded protein: CSATSSGIRRELFF.

The chain carries TRBV6-5 and TRBJ1-6; no reliable D call. The CDR3 has 15 residues. Between the trimmed V and J ends, which lost 3 bases and 2 bases, there was a span of 8 bases. Germline-derived CDR1 and CDR2 are MNHEY and SVGAGI. In DNA, the CDR3 is TGTGCCAGCAGTTATGGACGGGCCTATAATTCACCCCTCCACTTT. This gives the protein CASSYGRAYNSPLHF.

This clonotype turned up a few times. The V call is TRBV7-9, the J call TRBJ1-1, with no clear D. V was pared by 2 bases and J by 4 bases, with 8 bases between. The CDR3 covers 13 residues. The V gene's germline CDR1 is SEHNR and CDR2 FQNEAQ (reference sequence). CDR3 bases: TGTGCCAGCAGCTTATATGTAGGCACTGAAGCTTTCTTT. It codes for CASSLYVGTEAFF.

A few counts support this clonotype. This chain connects TRBV12-3 or TRBV12-4 to TRBJ2-3, with TRBD1 matching over 8 bases. The CDR3 runs to 15 residues. With V trimmed by 5 bases and J by 2 bases, 6 bases remained unmatched. The DNA for the CDR3 is TGTGCCAGCAGTCCTCAGGGGGCATTCACAGATACGCAGTATTTT. Encoded protein: CASSPQGAFTDTQYF.

This clonotype appeared a few times. This chain links TRBV5-8 with TRBJ1-2; D unclear. Germline V gene lookup returns CDR1 SGHTS and CDR2 YDEGEE. Trimming shortened V by 2 bases and J by 4 bases, and 21 bases separated the two germline ends. The CDR3 runs 17 residues. DNA of the CDR3: TGTGCCAGCAGCTTTTCCTCCGGCCCCAACTACGCCTATGGCTACACCTTC. Its translation is CASSFSSGPNYAYGYTF.

The chain combines TRBV6-6 with TRBJ2-7; 7 nucleotides line up with TRBD2. CDR1 is MNHNY, CDR2 SVGAGI, per germline (reference sequence). The CDR3 totals 13 residues. Losses at the gene ends were 6 bases for V and 7 bases for J; bases not matched to a gene: 9. CDR3: CASSLLTSKEQYF. As DNA, the CDR3 is TGTGCCAGCAGCCTCTTGACTAGCAAGGAGCAGTACTTC.

The chain combines TRBV14 with TRBJ1-2; D gene unclear. CDR1 is SGHDN and CDR2 is FVKESK in the germline V gene. Trimming took 0 bases from V and 4 from J, leaving 3 bases between them. The CDR3 covers 12 residues. CDR3 bases: TGTGCCAGCAGCCAAGATTTCTATGGCTACACCTTC. Amino acids: CASSQDFYGYTF.

This sequence joins TRBV5-5 and TRBJ2-5; the D is unclear. Per the germline V gene, CDR1 is SGHKS and CDR2 is YYEKEE (reference sequence). Trimming took off 2 bases at V and 3 bases at J, with 8 bases between the two ends. This CDR3 spans 13 amino acids. Here the CDR3 reads CASSFWDKETQYF. The CDR3 coding sequence is TGTGCCAGCAGCTTCTGGGATAAAGAGACCCAGTACTTC.

This chain uses TRBV9 with TRBJ2-7, with unresolved D. CDR3 length: 15 residues. Trimming cost V 0 bases and J 2 bases, with 12 bases left between them. Germline V gene lookup returns CDR1 SGDLS and CDR2 YYNGEE. CDR3 in amino acids: CASSVAADGTYEQYF. The DNA of the CDR3 is TGTGCCAGCAGCGTAGCTGCGGACGGAACCTACGAGCAGTACTTC.

This clonotype showed up just a few times. The chain has TRBV4-1 and TRBJ2-3, with 14 bases that match TRBD2. V was clipped by 5 bases and J by 7 bases; unmatched bases: 5. The germline gives CDR1 MGHRA, CDR2 YSYEKL. This CDR3 is built from 15 residues. CDR3 DNA: TGCGCCAGCAGCGGTGGACTAGCGGGAGGAAATACGCAGTATTTT. Residues: CASSGGLAGGNTQYF.

V is TRBV5-1 and J is TRBJ2-7, with 7 nucleotides matching TRBD2. Germline V gene lookup returns CDR1 SGHRS and CDR2 YFSETQ. Trimming at V came to 4 bases and at J to 0 bases, leaving 10 bases not matched to a gene. This CDR3 comprises 16 residues. CDR3 region: CASSPPTAGVSYEQYF. The CDR3 DNA sequence: TGCGCCAGCAGCCCTCCCACGGCGGGAGTCTCCTACGAGCAGTACTTC.

The chain recombines TRBV7-2 with TRBJ2-1; TRBD2 agrees at 9 bases. Losses at the gene ends were 1 base for V and 6 bases for J; bases not matched to a gene: 7. This CDR3 region has 16 residues. In germline, CDR1 is SGHTA, CDR2 FQGNSA. Here the CDR3 reads CASSLGTASGINEQFF. DNA for the CDR3: TGTGCCAGCAGCTTAGGAACCGCTAGCGGGATCAATGAGCAGTTCTTC.

This clonotype was found a few times. V gene TRBV7-3 combines with J gene TRBJ2-1; TRBD1 or TRBD2 may be the D gene (6 bases each). Trimming stripped 3 bases from V and 6 bases from J, with 15 bases between. Germline V gives CDR1 SGHTA, CDR2 FQGTGA. The CDR3 extends over 15 amino acids. CDR3 amino acids: CASSFRGPALNEQFF. DNA for the CDR3: TGTGCCAGCAGCTTTCGGGGGCCCGCCCTCAATGAGCAGTTCTTC.

This clonotype has ten or more counts. CDR3 sequence: CASSFREGGEQFF. The CDR3 nucleotides read TGTGCCAGCAGCTTCCGGGAGGGTGGTGAGCAGTTCTTC. This chain links TRBV7-9 with TRBJ2-1; 8 bases are shared with TRBD2. Germline CDR1 and CDR2: SEHNR and FQNEAQ (reference sequence). Trimming cost V 3 bases and J 9 bases; bases outside gene matches: 4. The CDR3 extends over 13 amino acids.

A few counts support this clonotype. The gene calls are TRBV7-9 and TRBJ2-1, with 8 bases that match TRBD2. Germline trimming cut 1 base from V and 6 bases from J; bases unmatched to any gene: 5. CDR1 is SEHNR, CDR2 FQNEAQ, per germline (reference sequence). This CDR3 has 15 residues. This chain's CDR3 is CASSLGSGSSNEQFF. The CDR3, as DNA: TGTGCCAGCAGCTTAGGGAGCGGGAGTTCCAATGAGCAGTTCTTC.

V gene TRBV6-2 or TRBV6-3 combines with J gene TRBJ1-5; D not resolved. CDR1 is MNHEY, CDR2 SVGEGT, per germline. V lost 3 bases and J lost 1, with 7 bases in between. The CDR3 spans 14 residues. The CDR3 region has the DNA TGTGCCAGCAGTTATCCCTTGAGCAATCAGCCCCAGCATTTT. Its translation: CASSYPLSNQPQHF.

This clonotype was found a few times. The chain carries TRBV4-1 and TRBJ1-5; TRBD1 might be the D (5 bases). Trimming stripped 2 bases from V and 7 bases from J, with 15 bases between. Germline V gene data show CDR1 as MGHRA and CDR2 as YSYEKL. The CDR3 extends over 15 amino acids. CDR3 nucleotides: TGCGCCAGCAGCCAATACCGGGACTCCGGACAGCCCCAGCATTTT. Its protein is CASSQYRDSGQPQHF.

The V call is TRBV5-1, the J call TRBJ2-1; a weak D match, TRBD2 (6 bases). Trimming removed 0 bases at V and 8 bases at J, with 18 bases between. This CDR3 has 16 residues. Germline lookup yields CDR1 SGHRS and CDR2 YFSETQ. In DNA form, the CDR3 reads TGCGCCAGCAGCTTGGGGTCGGGAGCTTTGATCCATGAGCAGTTCTTC. Amino acids: CASSLGSGALIHEQFF.

This chain joins TRBV7-9 and TRBJ2-7; 8 positions agree with TRBD2. Trimming cost V 6 bases and J 1 base; bases outside gene matches: 8. This CDR3 is 15 amino acids long. Germline CDR1 SEHNR, CDR2 FQNEAQ (reference sequence). CDR3 amino acids: CASRDSGSWSYEQYF. As DNA, the CDR3 is TGTGCCAGCAGGGACAGCGGGAGTTGGTCCTACGAGCAGTACTTC.